The 16 T cell receptor beta chains below were found in one sample sequenced in a study of OX40 agonist ivuxolimab in advanced cancers. Assay used: immunoSEQ multiplex PCR; TCRdb lists only in-frame clones, some missing. The table lists fewer than 20,000 clones, roughly 71% of them singletons, with around 11% in the top ten. The sample consisted of CD4+ or CD8+ T cells sorted from blood, taken in a trial of the OX40 agonist ivuxolimab. All receptors come from an adult with an advanced solid tumor such as melanoma, head and neck, liver or kidney cancer.

This clone appeared a single time. The chain links TRBV11-3 to TRBJ2-7, with 7 bases lining up with TRBD2. Germline V gene sequence: CDR1 SGHNT, CDR2 YENEEA. The junction had 10 bases not matched to a gene; V was cut back by 8 bases and J by 3 bases. This CDR3 is built from 14 residues. CDR3 nucleotides: TGTGCCAGCTCCATGTTGGGGGGGGGCTACGAGCAGTACTTC. Encoded protein: CASSMLGGGYEQYF.

With regard to this clone: Possible read error: a much larger clone is one base away. The rearrangement uses TRBV7-8 and TRBJ1-5, with no clear D. Per the germline V gene, CDR1 is SGHVS and CDR2 is FQNEAQ. The CDR3 spans 16 residues. As DNA, the CDR3 is TGTGCCAGCAGCTTAAGGGTAGGGAGGAGGGATCAGTCCCAGCATTTT. Its translation is CASSLRVGRRDQSQHF.

The table lists this clone with a few counts. The rearrangement uses TRBV11-2 and TRBJ1-3; perhaps TRBD1 as D (5 bases). CDR1 is SGHAT, CDR2 FQNNGV, per germline. The CDR3 loop spans 14 amino acids. The V end lost 5 bases, the J end lost 1 base, and 9 bases lay between the germline ends. As DNA, the CDR3 is TGTGCCAGCAGCCTCGACAGATCTGGAAACACCATATATTTT. Protein: CASSLDRSGNTIYF.

The V call is TRBV7-2, the J call TRBJ2-7; D remains unclear. The CDR3 covers 12 residues. V was trimmed by 4 bases and J by 0 bases, leaving 4 bases between them. Germline V gives CDR1 SGHTA, CDR2 FQGNSA. CDR3 region: CASSWDSYEQYF. CDR3 bases: TGTGCCAGCAGCTGGGACTCCTACGAGCAGTACTTC.

The J gene is TRBJ1-1, the V gene TRBV6-5; 7 bases fit TRBD1. Germline lookup yields CDR1 MNHEY and CDR2 SVGAGI. V lost 5 bases to trimming and J lost 0 bases; unmatched junction nucleotides: 3. The CDR3 is made up of 14 amino acids. The DNA for the CDR3 is TGTGCCAGCAGTCCCGGGACAGTGAACACTGAAGCTTTCTTT. It translates to CASSPGTVNTEAFF.

The rearrangement uses TRBV14 and TRBJ1-5; tentatively, D is TRBD1 (5 bases). Deletions cut 3 bases from V and 0 bases from J, with 15 bases between. The CDR3 totals 17 residues. CDR1 and CDR2 from the germline V gene are SGHDN and FVKESK. In DNA form, the CDR3 reads TGTGCCAGCAGCCACTGGGGGGAGTCATATAGCAATCAGCCCCAGCATTTT. This translates into CASSHWGESYSNQPQHF.

The CDR3 protein is CASSEAGDVYGYTF. DNA of the CDR3: TGTGCCAGCAGTGAGGCAGGGGACGTTTATGGCTACACCTTC. The chain is built from TRBV2 and TRBJ1-2, with D possibly being TRBD1 (6 bases). The CDR3 has 14 amino acids. The V end lost 3 bases, the J end lost 5 bases, and 13 bases lay between the germline ends. Germline CDR1 SNHLY, CDR2 FYNNEI.

This clone has only a few counts. The V gene is TRBV29-1, the J gene TRBJ2-1; 13 nucleotides line up with TRBD2. The CDR3 covers 15 residues. With V trimmed by 6 bases and J by 10 bases, 12 bases remained unmatched. Germline values: CDR1 SQVTM, CDR2 ANQGSEA. The CDR3 region is CSVAGLAGVPGEQFF. As DNA, the CDR3 is TGCAGCGTCGCCGGACTAGCGGGGGTCCCGGGAGAGCAGTTCTTC.

V and J are TRBV9 and TRBJ1-2, with TRBD1 identical over 9 bases. Germline CDR1 reads SGDLS; CDR2 reads YYNGEE. The CDR3 length is 15 residues. Losses at the gene ends were 4 bases for V and 4 bases for J; bases not matched to a gene: 8. CDR3: CASSPRDRVIYGYTF. The CDR3, as DNA: TGTGCCAGCAGCCCGCGGGACAGGGTGATCTATGGCTACACCTTC.

This chain joins TRBV9 and TRBJ2-3; 8 nucleotides match TRBD2. This CDR3 has 14 residues. Germline CDR1 and CDR2: SGDLS and YYNGEE. V trimming: 4 bases; J trimming: 8 bases; junction bases outside the gene matches: 9. CDR3 bases: TGTGCCAGCAGCTCCCGGGGGGGGGCATCTACGCAGTATTTT. It encodes CASSSRGGASTQYF.

Worth noting for this clone: Other DNA sequences in the sample encode the same CDR3. This chain connects TRBV6-5 to TRBJ2-1, with TRBD2 matching 7 bases. V dropped 5 bases and J dropped 7; count of bases not matched to a gene: 5. The CDR3 totals 13 residues. Germline V gene data show CDR1 as MNHEY and CDR2 as SVGAGI. Written as DNA, the CDR3 is TGTGCCAGCAGTCTGGGAGGGTCTAATGAGCAGTTCTTC. Residues: CASSLGGSNEQFF.

The genes are TRBV7-3 and TRBJ2-1; 7 bases match TRBD1. The CDR3 loop spans 12 amino acids. Germline V gives CDR1 SGHTA, CDR2 FQGTGA. With 5 bases clipped from V and 9 bases from J, the junction kept 4 bases outside the gene matches. CDR3: CASSPGGSEQFF. The DNA of the CDR3 is TGTGCCAGCAGCCCAGGGGGTTCTGAGCAGTTCTTC.

The chain joins TRBV27 to TRBJ1-5; D possibly corresponds to TRBD1 (5 bases). The germline V gene encodes CDR1 MNHEY and CDR2 SMNVEV (reference sequence). This CDR3 region has 13 residues. Trimming shortened V by 5 bases and J by 7 bases, and 12 bases separated the two germline ends. The CDR3 DNA is TGTGCCAGCAGTACGATGGCAGGGCAGCCCCAGCATTTT. It is translated as CASSTMAGQPQHF.

The rearrangement uses TRBV4-2 and TRBJ2-2; no reliable D call. The length of the CDR3 is 15 residues. The germline gives CDR1 LGHNA, CDR2 YNFKEQ. The V and J ends lost 3 bases and 5 bases respectively, with 13 bases between them. The CDR3 is CASSHPSGRTGELFF. The CDR3 DNA reads as TGTGCCAGCAGCCATCCCTCCGGGCGGACCGGGGAGCTGTTTTTT.

This clone showed up just a few times. This chain uses TRBV25-1 with TRBJ2-3; D remains unclear. Germline V gene data show CDR1 as MGHDK and CDR2 as SYGVNS. The CDR3 totals 15 residues. V was pared by 3 bases and J by 9 bases, with 19 bases between. CDR3 nucleotides: TGTGCCAGCAGTGAGACTCATCACCAGGTCATGACGCAGTATTTT. Protein sequence: CASSETHHQVMTQYF.

The table lists this clone with a count of one. The CDR3 region is CASSAQGYTDTQYF. DNA for the CDR3: TGTGCCAGCAGCGCACAGGGTTACACAGATACGCAGTATTTT. This chain connects TRBV13 to TRBJ2-3; perhaps TRBD1 as D (6 bases). With 5 bases removed from V and 2 bases from J, the gap between germline ends came to 11 bases. The CDR3 sequence is 14 residues long. Germline CDR1 is PRHDT and CDR2 is FYEKMQ (reference sequence).